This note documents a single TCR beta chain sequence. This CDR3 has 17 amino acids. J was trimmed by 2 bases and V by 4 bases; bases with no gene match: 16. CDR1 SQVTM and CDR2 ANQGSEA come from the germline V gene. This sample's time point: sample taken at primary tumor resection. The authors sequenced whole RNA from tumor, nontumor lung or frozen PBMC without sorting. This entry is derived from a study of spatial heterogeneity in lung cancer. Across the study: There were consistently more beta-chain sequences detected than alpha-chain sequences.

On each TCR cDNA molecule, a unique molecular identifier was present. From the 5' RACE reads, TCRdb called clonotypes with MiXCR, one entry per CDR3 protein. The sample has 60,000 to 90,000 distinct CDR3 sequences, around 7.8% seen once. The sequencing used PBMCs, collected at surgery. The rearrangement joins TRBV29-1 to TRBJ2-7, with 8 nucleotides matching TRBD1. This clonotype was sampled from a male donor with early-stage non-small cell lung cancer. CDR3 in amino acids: CSVGSPTGVPGAYEQYF. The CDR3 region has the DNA TGCAGCGTTGGGTCCCCGACAGGGGTCCCCGGTGCCTACGAGCAGTACTTC.